The TCR beta chain described here comes from a study of cytomegalovirus exposure and HLA in healthy donors. Study conclusions and caveats: The classifier reportedly diagnosed cytomegalovirus status with high specificity and sensitivity.

In the PCR, 60 Vbeta and 13 Jbeta primers were used. Per the original data handling: Later, an analysis found approximately 80 million unique TCR beta chains, and about 10 million of these were shared. The table came from immunoSEQ multiplex PCR; TCRdb's copy has only in-frame clones and leaves some out. V and J calls and clone size are those listed in that table; D and trimming were worked out from the DNA. The sample records about 120,000 clones, approximately 80% being singletons. Worth noting for this clone: Its antigen is still unknown.

V shed 3 bases and J shed 0 bases, with 9 bases lying between them. The CDR3 spans 16 residues. Germline-derived CDR1 and CDR2 are SGHVS and FQNEAQ. Sequences were obtained from PBMCs. The chain combines TRBV7-8 with TRBJ1-6, with a weak D call TRBD1 (6 bases). The sequence was collected from a man younger than 35 in good health and CMV-seropositive. The CDR3 spells CASSFIRGSYNSPLHF. DNA of the CDR3: TGTGCCAGCAGCTTCATCAGGGGCTCCTATAATTCACCCCTCCACTTT.